Each of the 28 T cell receptor beta chains below was sequenced from the same sample in a study of T cell responses to AZD1222 COVID-19 vaccine. The protocol was immunoSEQ multiplex PCR, while the TCRdb copy is restricted to in-frame clones and leaves out a portion. The top ten hold over 1.1% of the sample, which has around 140,000 clones, 91% seen once. Source: peripheral blood, taken on day 0 of AZD1222 vaccination. The receptor source for this set is an adult in good health.

This chain links TRBV7-9 with TRBJ1-6; D is ambiguous. V lost 5 bases and J 0 bases, leaving 5 bases between the germline ends. Germline CDR1 reads SEHNR; CDR2 reads FQNEAQ (reference sequence). The CDR3 loop spans 14 amino acids. The CDR3 DNA sequence: TGTGCCAGCAGCCGGGACTCCTATAATTCACCCCTCCACTTT. Its translation: CASSRDSYNSPLHF.

The chain links TRBV18 to TRBJ1-5; maybe TRBD1 (6 bases). The V gene lost 4 bases and the J gene lost 7 bases, with 17 bases spanning the gap. CDR1 and CDR2 (germline): KGHSH, LQKENI. This CDR3 has 15 residues. The CDR3 protein is CASSLRQAAGQPQHF. In DNA form, the CDR3 reads TGTGCCAGCTCACTGAGACAGGCCGCGGGGCAGCCCCAGCATTTT.

The chain has TRBV4-3 and TRBJ1-6, with D unclear. The CDR3 is made up of 15 amino acids. CDR1 is LGHNA, CDR2 YSLEER, per germline. The V gene lost 1 base and the J gene lost 4 bases, with 8 bases spanning the gap. The CDR3 is CASSQVDQYNSPLHF. The CDR3 DNA is TGCGCCAGCAGCCAAGTAGACCAGTATAATTCACCCCTCCACTTT.

For the CDR3, the DNA is TGTGCCAGCAGCGACGGGGGGATCACAGATACGCAGTATTTT. It translates to CASSDGGITDTQYF. The genes are TRBV9 and TRBJ2-3; 7 bases agree with TRBD2. This CDR3 region has 14 residues. With V trimmed by 3 bases and J by 2 bases, 3 bases remained unmatched. Germline V gene sequence: CDR1 SGDLS, CDR2 YYNGEE.

The chain recombines TRBV18 with TRBJ1-2, with no clear D. V was pared by 3 bases and J by 6 bases, with 29 bases between. Germline V lookup: CDR1 KGHSH, CDR2 LQKENI. The CDR3 runs 19 residues. CDR3 region: CASSPISFSGSGAANGYTF. The DNA of the CDR3 is TGTGCCAGCTCACCGATATCATTCTCGGGTTCGGGCGCAGCGAATGGCTACACCTTC.

The V gene is TRBV30, the J gene TRBJ2-7; 9 nucleotides line up with TRBD1. V was pared by 8 bases and J by 7 bases, with 9 bases of the junction left unmatched. The CDR3 length is 12 residues. CDR1 and CDR2 (germline): GTSNPN, SVGIG (reference sequence). The CDR3 region is CAGGTGKGEQYF. The CDR3 DNA follows: TGTGCCGGAGGGACAGGGAAGGGAGAGCAGTACTTC.

The chain uses TRBV24-1 and TRBJ2-7; 7 nucleotides line up with TRBD1. This CDR3 comprises 12 residues. The ends lost 5 bases at V and 9 bases at J; junction bases unmatched: 6. Germline assignment: CDR1 KGHDR and CDR2 SFDVKD. CDR3 coding DNA: TGTGCCACCAGTGGGACAGGCCGAACGCAGTACTTC. Translating gives CATSGTGRTQYF.

The V and J genes are TRBV21-1 and TRBJ1-4. TRBV21-1 is annotated as a pseudogene. CDR3 size: 14 residues. In DNA form, the CDR3 reads TGTGCCAGCAGCAAAAAGGGACCGTTGGTTGAACTGTTTTTT. This codes for CASSKKGPLVELFF.

This clone has a handful of counts. V usage is TRBV4-3 and J usage is TRBJ2-1; no clear D gene. The V gene's germline CDR1 is LGHNA and CDR2 YSLEER. This CDR3 is 16 amino acids long. V lost 1 base and J lost 0, with 10 bases in between. The CDR3 coding sequence is TGCGCCAGCAGCCAAGGAATGCTGAGCTCCTACAATGAGCAGTTCTTC. Translation gives CASSQGMLSSYNEQFF.

This clone appeared once. The rearrangement joins TRBV5-1 to TRBJ2-1, with TRBD1 as a possible D gene (6 bases). Germline V lookup: CDR1 SGHRS, CDR2 YFSETQ. V lost 7 bases and J 0 bases, leaving 14 bases between the germline ends. This CDR3 is 15 amino acids long. For the CDR3, the DNA is TGCGCCAGCCGGGCCCAGGGGAGCTCCTACAATGAGCAGTTCTTC. It codes for CASRAQGSSYNEQFF.

The chain joins TRBV2 to TRBJ1-4; 10 bases map to TRBD1. V trimming: 4 bases; J trimming: 7 bases; junction bases outside the gene matches: 12. The CDR3 contains 17 residues. The germline V gene has CDR1 SNHLY and CDR2 FYNNEI. CDR3 in amino acids: CASSGEADRGLSEKLFF. Here the CDR3 DNA reads TGTGCCAGCAGTGGAGAGGCCGACAGGGGGCTTAGTGAAAAACTGTTTTTT.

V usage is TRBV27 and J usage is TRBJ2-7, with a tentative D call TRBD1 (5 bases). V lost 3 bases, J lost 6 bases, and 12 bases lay in between. The CDR3 totals 13 residues. CDR1 is MNHEY, CDR2 SMNVEV, per germline (reference sequence). CDR3 coding DNA: TGTGCCAGCAGTTTGGGCAGGGAACGCGAGCAGTACTTC. The encoded protein is CASSLGREREQYF.

This clone was counted a single time. In DNA, the CDR3 is TGCGCCAGCAGCTTGGACCCAGCGAATCAGCCCCAGCATTTT. Protein: CASSLDPANQPQHF. The rearrangement joins TRBV5-1 to TRBJ1-5; D call uncertain. This CDR3 has 14 amino acids. The germline V gene encodes CDR1 SGHRS and CDR2 YFSETQ. V dropped 0 bases and J dropped 4 bases, with 8 bases sitting between them.

This chain joins TRBV6-5 and TRBJ1-1; no clear D. The CDR3 loop spans 15 amino acids. CDR1 MNHEY and CDR2 SVGAGI come from the germline V gene. V lost 7 bases and J 3 bases, leaving 18 bases between the germline ends. The CDR3 DNA is TGTGCCAGCAACCTAAATTGGAGATCGGACACTGAAGCTTTCTTT. Its translation is CASNLNWRSDTEAFF.

This clone was seen a single time. The chain links TRBV24-1 to TRBJ1-1, with a possible D match to TRBD1 (5 bases). Germline assignment: CDR1 KGHDR and CDR2 SFDVKD. This CDR3 has 14 amino acids. V lost 3 bases and J lost 1, with 8 bases in between. The CDR3 protein is CATSDRDPNTEAFF. CDR3 bases: TGTGCCACCAGTGATCGGGACCCGAACACTGAAGCTTTCTTT.

The table lists this clone with a count of one. This sequence joins TRBV5-1 and TRBJ2-6; 9 bases map to TRBD1. The CDR3 covers 18 residues. With 1 base clipped from V and 0 bases from J, the junction kept 5 bases outside the gene matches. CDR1 and CDR2 (germline): SGHRS, YFSETQ. The CDR3 DNA sequence: TGCGCCAGCAGCTTGCGGGACAGGGATGTCTCTGGGGCCAACGTCCTGACTTTC. Amino acids: CASSLRDRDVSGANVLTF. Supplemented by reference TRBV5-1 and TRBJ2-6, the full variable domain reads KAGVTQTPRYLIKTRGQQVTLSCSPISGHRSVSWYQQTPGQGLQFLFEYFSETQRNKGNFPGRFSGRQFSNSRSEMNVSTLELGDSALYLCASSLRDRDVSGANVLTFGAGSRLTVL.

This chain links TRBV12-3 or TRBV12-4 with TRBJ1-2, with 9 nucleotides matching TRBD1. This CDR3 has 13 amino acids. Germline trimming cut 7 bases from V and 6 bases from J; bases unmatched to any gene: 6. The chain's CDR3 is CASTQGDRDGYTF. In nucleotides, the CDR3 is TGTGCCAGCACCCAAGGGGACAGGGATGGCTACACCTTC.

This chain links TRBV15 with TRBJ1-1; 7 bases align to TRBD1. With 3 bases clipped from V and 4 bases from J, the junction kept 8 bases outside the gene matches. Germline V lookup: CDR1 LNHNV, CDR2 YYDKDF (reference sequence). The CDR3 is 15 residues long. CDR3 bases: TGTGCCACCAGCAGGATGTCAGGGGGTAGCACTGAAGCTTTCTTT. Encoded protein: CATSRMSGGSTEAFF.

CDR3: CASSTLAGEQETQYF. The CDR3 nucleotides read TGTGCCAGTAGTACTCTAGCGGGGGAGCAAGAGACCCAGTACTTC. The chain uses TRBV19 and TRBJ2-5; TRBD2 aligns across 10 bases. Germline V lookup: CDR1 LNHDA, CDR2 SQIVND (reference sequence). This CDR3 has 15 amino acids. V was clipped by 4 bases and J by 2 bases; unmatched bases: 4.

The CDR3 sequence: CASNPQGLRGGDTQYF. The CDR3 DNA is TGCGCCAGCAATCCCCAAGGTCTCCGAGGGGGAGATACGCAGTATTTT. The chain combines TRBV5-1 with TRBJ2-3, with a tentative D call TRBD1 (6 bases). The CDR3 sequence is 16 residues long. The germline V and J ends were trimmed by 6 bases and 5 bases, with 22 bases remaining between them. Germline V gene data show CDR1 as SGHRS and CDR2 as YFSETQ.

The chain is built from TRBV10-3 and TRBJ1-2; 7 bases match TRBD1. There are 16 residues in the CDR3. CDR1 and CDR2 (germline): ENHRY, SYGVKD. Unmatched junction bases numbered 17, after V lost 8 bases and J lost 5 bases. CDR3 DNA sequence: TGTGCCATCCGGACAGAACGACAGGGCCCAGCGTATGGCTACACCTTC. The encoded protein is CAIRTERQGPAYGYTF.

V usage is TRBV12-5 and J usage is TRBJ2-5, with D possibly matching TRBD1 (5 bases). V was clipped by 0 bases and J by 7 bases, with 15 bases between them. Germline CDR1 reads LGHNT; CDR2 reads FRNRAP. CDR3 length: 15 residues. The CDR3 DNA reads TGTGCTAGTGGTTTGGTACAGGTAGGCGGTACGACCCAGTACTTC. Amino acids: CASGLVQVGGTTQYF.

The rearrangement uses TRBV7-2 and TRBJ1-1; weak D call: TRBD1 (5 bases). The length of the CDR3 is 14 residues. V was trimmed by 2 bases and J by 0 bases, leaving 7 bases between them. In germline, CDR1 is SGHTA, CDR2 FQGNSA. CDR3 nucleotide sequence: TGTGCCAGCAGCTTAACAGGCGTGAACACTGAAGCTTTCTTT. It yields the protein CASSLTGVNTEAFF.

This clone was counted a single time. The V and J genes are TRBV11-3 and TRBJ1-1; no definite D call. From germline, CDR1 is SGHNT and CDR2 YENEEA. This CDR3 region has 15 residues. With 0 bases removed from V and 1 base from J, the gap between germline ends came to 9 bases. This chain's CDR3 is CASSLDPRWNTEAFF. Here the CDR3 DNA reads TGTGCCAGCAGCTTAGACCCTAGGTGGAACACTGAAGCTTTCTTT. Using reference TRBV11-3 and TRBJ1-1 for the parts outside the CDR3, the full variable domain is EAGVVQSPRYKIIEKKQPVAFWCNPISGHNTLYWYLQNLGQGPELLIRYENEEAVDDSQLPKDRFSAERLKGVDSTLKIQPAELGDSAVYLCASSLDPRWNTEAFFGQGTRLTVV.

The rearrangement links TRBV24-1 to TRBJ2-1, with D maybe TRBD1 (6 bases). Trimming removed 11 bases at V and 13 bases at J, with 17 bases between. The CDR3 has 11 amino acids. CDR1 and CDR2 from the germline V gene are KGHDR and SFDVKD. This CDR3 reads CAIDLQGSQFF. Here the CDR3 DNA reads TGTGCCATCGATCTCCAGGGGTCCCAGTTCTTC.

V gene TRBV4-3 combines with J gene TRBJ2-1; 12 bases line up with TRBD2. Germline values: CDR1 LGHNA, CDR2 YSLEER. Trimming removed 1 base from V and 0 bases from J; junction bases left unmatched: 1. The CDR3 has 17 residues. Written as DNA, the CDR3 is TGCGCCAGCAGCCAAGGGACTAGCGGGAACTCCTACAATGAGCAGTTCTTC. Amino acid sequence: CASSQGTSGNSYNEQFF.

The chain uses TRBV19 and TRBJ2-7, with D possibly being TRBD1 (6 bases). V dropped 6 bases and J dropped 0 bases, with 9 bases sitting between them. The CDR3 has 13 residues. CDR1 and CDR2 from the germline V gene are LNHDA and SQIVND (reference sequence). The CDR3 spells CASSRTVSYEQYF. The CDR3 bases are TGTGCCAGTAGCCGGACAGTCTCCTACGAGCAGTACTTC. Drawing the rest from reference TRBV19 and TRBJ2-7, the complete variable domain is DGGITQSPKYLFRKEGQNVTLSCEQNLNHDAMYWYRQDPGQGLRLIYYSQIVNDFQKGDIAEGYSVSREKKESFPLTVTSAQKNPTAFYLCASSRTVSYEQYFGPGTRLTVT.

This rearrangement joins TRBV27 to TRBJ2-7; 8 nucleotides agree with TRBD2. The V segment lost 6 bases and the J segment 3 bases; nucleotides outside the gene matches: 19. The CDR3 has 18 residues. From germline, CDR1 is MNHEY and CDR2 SMNVEV (reference sequence). As DNA, the CDR3 is TGTGCCAGCAGCGGGGGGAGCGGGAGAACCACTGACTACTACGAGCAGTACTTC. This codes for CASSGGSGRTTDYYEQYF.